This T cell receptor beta chain was found in a study of blood T cell repertoires in COVID-19. Turning to the study itself: The United States, Italy and Spain supplied acute and convalescent COVID-19 samples. T cells, B-cell-depleted T cells, or PBMCs supplied cDNA or gDNA.

In the original processing: Amplifying reference gene primers gave estimates of nucleated cell counts. Profiled with immunoSEQ multiplex PCR; TCRdb holds only in-frame clones, not every one. For V, J and clone size, that table is used; D and trimming come from the DNA. The data show roughly 100,000 clones, around 76% seen once. The CDR3 is made up of 16 amino acids. The germline V and J ends were trimmed by 5 bases and 3 bases, with 17 bases remaining between them. CDR1 is MDHEN and CDR2 is SYDVKM in the germline V gene. Sequenced material: peripheral blood. The rearrangement joins TRBV28 to TRBJ1-5; possibly TRBD1 for D (6 bases). The TCR comes from a woman in her 70s with acute or convalescent COVID-19. CDR3 residues: CASSPPNRVSNQPQHF. The CDR3 region has the DNA TGTGCCAGCAGTCCCCCGAACAGGGTTTCCAATCAGCCCCAGCATTTT. Filled out from reference TRBV28 and TRBJ1-5, the complete variable domain reads DVKVTQSSRYLVKRTGEKVFLECVQDMDHENMFWYRQDPGLGLRLIYFSYDVKMKEKGDIPEGYSVSREKKERFSLILESASTNQTSMYLCASSPPNRVSNQPQHFGDGTRLSIL.